The entry below describes one T cell receptor (beta chain). Data came from immunoSEQ multiplex PCR; TCRdb stores just in-frame clones and leaves some out. In the table there are 410,000 or so clones, 89% of which are singletons. This specimen belongs to a study of blood T cell repertoires in COVID-19. Across the study: Sample material is recorded as cDNA or gDNA derived from T cells, B-cell-depleted T cells, or PBMCs.

The CDR3 is made up of 16 amino acids. Germline V gives CDR1 SGHTA, CDR2 FQGNSA. V shed 5 bases and J shed 1 base, with 15 bases lying between them. The chain joins TRBV7-2 to TRBJ1-5; D is ambiguous. The sample comprised peripheral blood. The receptor's source is a woman aged 40 to 55 with COVID-19, enrolled during active disease. The CDR3 region is CASSLLGVSSNQPQHF. In DNA form, the CDR3 reads TGTGCCAGCAGCCTACTCGGGGTATCAAGCAATCAGCCCCAGCATTTT.